The clone carrying this TCR beta chain turned up a few times. The antigen is not known. The sample belongs to a study of cytomegalovirus exposure and HLA in healthy donors. About the study: Of all 400 or so donors who were genotyped, roughly 81% belonged to the Caucasian-associated ancestry cluster. Findings and caveats of the study: Researchers reported in a later analysis that a missense DCLRE1C variant was tied to TCR beta V- and J-gene trimming.

PCR primers comprised 60 Vbeta and 13 Jbeta primers. In the original workflow: Unique TCR beta chains totaled about 78 million in a later count, with some 10 million of them shared. TCRdb's table, derived via immunoSEQ multiplex PCR, lists solely in-frame clones and lacks some. That table gives V, J and clone size, and the DNA gave D and trimming. The sample shows about 170,000 clones, 76% of them seen only once. Specimen: PBMCs. This receptor was taken from a female donor in good health and CMV-seronegative.

The CDR3 region is CASSSTTDTQYF. The CDR3 region has the DNA TGTGCCAGCAGCTCGACAACAGATACGCAGTATTTT. The rearrangement joins TRBV28 to TRBJ2-3, with D unclear. Per the germline V gene, CDR1 is MDHEN and CDR2 is SYDVKM. The CDR3 has 12 amino acids. V was trimmed by 6 bases and J by 3 bases, leaving 7 bases between them. Full variable domain (remainder filled in from reference TRBV28 and TRBJ2-3): DVKVTQSSRYLVKRTGEKVFLECVQDMDHENMFWYRQDPGLGLRLIYFSYDVKMKEKGDIPEGYSVSREKKERFSLILESASTNQTSMYLCASSSTTDTQYFGPGTRLTVL.